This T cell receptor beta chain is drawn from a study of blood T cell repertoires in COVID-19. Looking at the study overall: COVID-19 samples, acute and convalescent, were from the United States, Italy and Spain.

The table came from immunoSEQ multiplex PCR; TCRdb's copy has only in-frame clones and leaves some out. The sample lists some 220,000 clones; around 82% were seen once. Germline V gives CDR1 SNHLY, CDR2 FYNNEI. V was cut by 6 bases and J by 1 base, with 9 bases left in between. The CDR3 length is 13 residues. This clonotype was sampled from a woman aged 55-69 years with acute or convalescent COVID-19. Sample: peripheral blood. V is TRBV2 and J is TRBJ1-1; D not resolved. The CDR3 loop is CASRAGRNTEAFF. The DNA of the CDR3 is TGTGCCAGCAGAGCAGGCAGGAACACTGAAGCTTTCTTT.